These 25 T cell receptor beta chains came from one sample sequenced in a study of T cell clusters in autoimmune cytopenias. Approximately 40,000 genome equivalents of blood DNA were amplified for TRB. TRB was amplified by touch-down multiplex PCR, primer pools A and B combined. TCRdb reanalyzed the multiplex PCR reads, giving one entry per CDR3 protein sequence and no DNA. Here the sample table reports around 7,800 distinct CDR3 sequences. Material for sequencing was peripheral blood. These receptors originate from a human donor with an autoimmune cytopenia or autoimmune hepatitis (not recorded which).

The CDR3 here is CASSYYYGRRDNEQFF. The gene calls are TRBV6-5 and TRBJ2-1; lacking DNA, the TRBD2 call made by TCRdb goes unchecked. Germline V gene data show CDR1 as MNHEY and CDR2 as SVGAGI. The CDR3 covers 16 residues.

By frequency, this clonotype is medium-sized (0.01 to 0.1%). This rearrangement joins TRBV7-2 to TRBJ1-1; absent DNA, TCRdb's TRBD1 call cannot be checked. There are 15 residues in the CDR3. CDR1 is SGHTA and CDR2 is FQGNSA in the germline V gene. Here the CDR3 reads CASSLIPGQNTEAFF.

The chain employs TRBV20-1 and TRBJ2-1; TCRdb calls TRBD2, which cannot be checked without DNA. Germline CDR1 and CDR2: DFQATT and SNEGSKA (reference sequence). This CDR3 has 14 amino acids. Here the CDR3 reads CSASRGTAYNEQFF.

This clonotype shows up as medium-sized by frequency. The V gene is TRBV5-6, the J gene TRBJ2-7; lacking DNA, the TRBD1 call made by TCRdb goes unchecked. The V gene's germline CDR1 is SGHDT and CDR2 YYEEEE. The CDR3 spans 15 residues. Here the CDR3 reads CASTLGAGTSYEQYF.

The rearrangement joins TRBV6-6 to TRBJ1-1. The germline CDR1 and CDR2 sequences are MNHNY and SVGAGI (reference sequence). This CDR3 comprises 15 residues. CDR3 sequence reads: CASSYRQTANTEAFF.

This chain uses TRBV28 with TRBJ2-7; TCRdb calls TRBD2, which cannot be checked without DNA. The CDR3 totals 17 residues. Germline V gene lookup returns CDR1 MDHEN and CDR2 SYDVKM. The CDR3 here is CASSGQETSGLSYEQYF.

This clonotype is called medium-sized (0.01 to 0.1%) based on its frequency. The chain uses TRBV30 and TRBJ1-1. This CDR3 has 14 residues. Germline CDR1 and CDR2: GTSNPN and SVGIG (reference sequence). CDR3 sequence: CAWSVPGANTEAFF.

By frequency, this clonotype is medium-sized. The chain recombines TRBV20-1 with TRBJ2-2; TCRdb returns TRBD1, unconfirmable since there is no DNA. The CDR3 has 15 amino acids. Germline V gives CDR1 DFQATT, CDR2 SNEGSKA (reference sequence). The CDR3 protein is CSATRTGRNTGELFF.

In terms of frequency, this clonotype is medium-sized. The chain carries TRBV6-2 or TRBV6-3 and TRBJ1-5; checking the TCRdb D call of TRBD1 is not possible without DNA. This CDR3 is 14 amino acids long. Germline V gene data show CDR1 as MNHEY and CDR2 as SVGEGT. CDR3 in amino acids: CASSKTGLGQPQHF.

V usage is TRBV28 and J usage is TRBJ1-2; the TRBD1 assignment by TCRdb is unverifiable without DNA. Germline V gene data show CDR1 as MDHEN and CDR2 as SYDVKM. This CDR3 has 13 residues. CDR3 amino acids: CASSSRQGYGYTF.

By frequency, this clonotype registers medium-sized. This rearrangement joins TRBV10-3 to TRBJ1-4; the TCRdb call, TRBD1, lacks DNA for checking. The CDR3 contains 13 residues. CDR1 and CDR2 (germline): ENHRY, SYGVKD. CDR3 region: CATMRPGYEKLFF.

This clonotype is called medium-sized based on its frequency. V gene TRBV6-5 combines with J gene TRBJ2-2; checking the TCRdb D call of TRBD1 is not possible without DNA. The CDR3 runs 16 residues. CDR1 and CDR2 from the germline V gene are MNHEY and SVGAGI. The chain's CDR3 is CASRRGGLDGTGELFF.

The gene calls are TRBV25-1 and TRBJ1-4. The CDR3 totals 16 residues. Germline V gene lookup returns CDR1 MGHDK and CDR2 SYGVNS. CDR3 residues: CASSELRSATNEKLFF.

The V call is TRBV25-1, the J call TRBJ1-1. CDR1 MGHDK and CDR2 SYGVNS come from the germline V gene. CDR3 length: 16 amino acids. The CDR3 loop reads CASSGRGFLLNTEAFF.

This clonotype is deemed large by its frequency. The rearrangement uses TRBV19 and TRBJ1-1. The CDR3 totals 19 residues. Germline assignment: CDR1 LNHDA and CDR2 SQIVND (reference sequence). This CDR3 reads CASTNPLGGGDHGNTEAFF.

By frequency, this clonotype registers medium-sized. CDR3: CSVGRRGAILNTEAFF. This chain connects TRBV29-1 to TRBJ1-1; TCRdb designates TRBD1, a call that cannot be tested without DNA. This CDR3 has 16 amino acids. CDR1 SQVTM and CDR2 ANQGSEA come from the germline V gene.

The chain has TRBV28 and TRBJ1-3. Germline V lookup: CDR1 MDHEN, CDR2 SYDVKM. The CDR3 runs 13 residues. CDR3 amino acids: CASSLSGRNTIYF.

This clonotype is called medium-sized (0.01 to 0.1%) based on its frequency. CDR3 sequence: CASSPAGTANTEAFF. The rearrangement uses TRBV19 and TRBJ1-1; TCRdb indicates TRBD1, and absent DNA this call remains unverified. The CDR3 is 15 residues long. The germline V gene has CDR1 LNHDA and CDR2 SQIVND (reference sequence).

This clonotype registers medium-sized by frequency. The rearrangement links TRBV19 to TRBJ2-1; TCRdb outputs TRBD2, but without DNA this stays unchecked. The germline V gene encodes CDR1 LNHDA and CDR2 SQIVND (reference sequence). The CDR3 contains 14 residues. The CDR3 sequence is CASTLLAGGNEQFF. Together with reference TRBV19 and TRBJ2-1, the CDR3 gives the full variable domain: DGGITQSPKYLFRKEGQNVTLSCEQNLNHDAMYWYRQDPGQGLRLIYYSQIVNDFQKGDIAEGYSVSREKKESFPLTVTSAQKNPTAFYLCASTLLAGGNEQFFGPGTRLTVL.

Frequency places this clonotype as medium-sized. The rearrangement joins TRBV7-2 to TRBJ2-7; the D call from TCRdb, TRBD2, cannot be confirmed without DNA. The germline CDR1 and CDR2 sequences are SGHTA and FQGNSA. The CDR3 runs to 15 residues. The CDR3 sequence: CASSLVAGDSYEQYF.

This clonotype shows up as medium-sized by frequency. V usage is TRBV30 and J usage is TRBJ1-1. The V gene's germline CDR1 is GTSNPN and CDR2 SVGIG (reference sequence). This CDR3 has 13 amino acids. The CDR3 loop reads CAWSYSWNTEAFF.

The chain links TRBV19 to TRBJ2-7; TCRdb's D call, TRBD1, is unchecked because there is no DNA. The germline CDR1 and CDR2 sequences are LNHDA and SQIVND (reference sequence). The CDR3 has 13 residues. The chain's CDR3 is CASSITQDYEQYF.

Frequency places this clonotype as medium-sized. The chain uses TRBV27 and TRBJ2-1; the D call from TCRdb, TRBD2, cannot be confirmed without DNA. The germline V gene has CDR1 MNHEY and CDR2 SMNVEV (reference sequence). The CDR3 is 14 residues long. CDR3 residues: CASNPAGVVHEQFF.

The V and J genes are TRBV6-2 or TRBV6-3 and TRBJ1-5; TCRdb designates TRBD1, a call that cannot be tested without DNA. CDR3 size: 15 residues. Germline CDR1 and CDR2: MNHEY and SVGEGT. This CDR3 is CASSYSYRGDQPQHF.

By frequency, this clonotype registers medium-sized (0.01 to 0.1%). V and J are TRBV6-1 and TRBJ1-5; TCRdb's assignment of TRBD1 cannot be checked, as there is no DNA. This CDR3 contains 15 residues. Germline V CDR1 and CDR2: MNHNS, SASEGT. The CDR3 loop is CASSEERGLGQPQHF.